One sample yielded the 15 T cell receptor beta chains listed below, sequenced in a study of blood T cell repertoires in COVID-19. The repertoire was sequenced with immunoSEQ multiplex PCR; TCRdb's copy has only in-frame clones and lacks some. The sample includes around 480,000 clones, 75% to 90% of them seen just once. Sequenced material: PBMCs or T cells enriched from blood (not recorded which). Every receptor here comes from a woman between 18 and 29 years old who had recovered from COVID-19.

The count of this clone is one. The genes are TRBV4-1 and TRBJ1-5, with D tentatively TRBD1 (5 bases). CDR3 length equals 15 residues. The ends were cut back, 4 bases at V and 3 bases at J, with 13 bases in the middle. In germline, CDR1 is MGHRA, CDR2 YSYEKL. The chain's CDR3 is CASSPTRQYNQPQHF. CDR3 bases: TGCGCCAGCAGCCCCACCCGACAGTACAATCAGCCCCAGCATTTT.

The chain joins TRBV6-4 to TRBJ2-3; D unclear. V lost 9 bases and J lost 2, with 18 bases in between. The CDR3 loop spans 15 amino acids. The germline gives CDR1 MRHNA, CDR2 SNTAGT. CDR3 DNA sequence: TGTGCCAGAGGTGTAATCAATCGGGTCACAGATACGCAGTATTTT. Amino acids: CARGVINRVTDTQYF.

This rearrangement joins TRBV7-3 to TRBJ2-1, with 8 bases aligning to TRBD2. The J segment lost 3 bases and the V segment lost 8 bases, leaving 6 bases of the junction unmatched. Germline V gene data show CDR1 as SGHTA and CDR2 as FQGTGA. The CDR3 length is 14 residues. The CDR3 coding sequence is TGTGCCAGCGCCGCCACTAGCGGCTACAATGAGCAGTTCTTC. Its protein is CASAATSGYNEQFF.

Only one count was recorded for this clone. The chain links TRBV28 to TRBJ1-5; 8 bases are a match to TRBD1. The CDR3 runs 15 residues. V trimming: 8 bases; J trimming: 7 bases; junction bases outside the gene matches: 13. The germline CDR1 and CDR2 sequences are MDHEN and SYDVKM. The CDR3 nucleotides read TGTGCCAGCGGGTCCTCCGGGACAGGCGCGCAGCCCCAGCATTTT. Its translation: CASGSSGTGAQPQHF.

The rearrangement links TRBV28 to TRBJ1-5; TRBD1 aligns across 7 bases. Trimming at V came to 5 bases and at J to 4 bases, leaving 5 bases not matched to a gene. Germline CDR1 MDHEN, CDR2 SYDVKM. This CDR3 is built from 14 residues. The CDR3 coding sequence is TGTGCCAGCAGTCCCTTACAGGGGAATCAGCCCCAGCATTTT. This gives the protein CASSPLQGNQPQHF.

The chain combines TRBV2 with TRBJ2-7; tentatively, D is TRBD1 (5 bases). The CDR3 length is 14 residues. Trimming removed 7 bases from V and 2 bases from J, with 15 bases in between. Germline V gene lookup returns CDR1 SNHLY and CDR2 FYNNEI. The CDR3 coding sequence is TGTGCCAGCACCGATGGGCAGGGTCCCTACGAGCAGTACTTC. It specifies CASTDGQGPYEQYF.

This clone appeared once. This chain uses TRBV10-3 with TRBJ2-3; 11 bases are a match to TRBD2. CDR1 is ENHRY and CDR2 is SYGVKD in the germline V gene. The CDR3 runs 14 residues. Unmatched junction bases numbered 6, after V lost 11 bases and J lost 2 bases. The CDR3 protein is CAVSGGESTDTQYF. The CDR3 DNA is TGTGCCGTTAGCGGGGGGGAATCCACAGATACGCAGTATTTT.

The V and J genes are TRBV7-9 and TRBJ2-3, with unresolved D. This CDR3 is built from 12 residues. Trimming removed 6 bases from V and 4 bases from J, with 8 bases in between. From germline, CDR1 is SEHNR and CDR2 FQNEAQ (reference sequence). The CDR3 nucleotides read TGTGCCAGCAGTTCTCCGGCAGATACGCAGTATTTT. It codes for CASSSPADTQYF. Supplemented by reference TRBV7-9 and TRBJ2-3, the full variable domain reads DTGVSQNPRHKITKRGQNVTFRCDPISEHNRLYWYRQTLGQGPEFLTYFQNEAQLEKSRLLSDRFSAERPKGSFSTLEIQRTEQGDSAMYLCASSSPADTQYFGPGTRLTVL.

This chain uses TRBV3-1 (or the pseudogene TRBV3-2) with TRBJ1-1; D is possibly TRBD1 (5 bases). The CDR3 contains 12 residues. Trimming took off 0 bases at V and 7 bases at J, with 6 bases between the two ends. Germline V gene data show CDR1 as LGHDT and CDR2 as YNNKEL (reference sequence). The CDR3 here is CASSQDQGEAFF. The CDR3 DNA follows: TGTGCCAGCAGCCAAGATCAGGGTGAAGCTTTCTTT.

This clone was counted only a few times. This sequence joins TRBV30 and TRBJ1-6; D gene ambiguous. Per the germline V gene, CDR1 is GTSNPN and CDR2 is SVGIG (reference sequence). This CDR3 has 14 residues. The V and J ends lost 4 bases and 0 bases respectively, with 7 bases between them. The CDR3 bases are TGTGCCTGGAAGAGAAGCTCCTATAATTCACCCCTCCACTTT. This translates into CAWKRSSYNSPLHF.

V and J are TRBV10-2 and TRBJ1-5, with D tentatively TRBD1 (6 bases). CDR1 and CDR2 from the germline V gene are WSHSY and SAAADI. The ends were cut back, 8 bases at V and 7 bases at J, with 18 bases in the middle. The CDR3 spans 14 residues. The CDR3 nucleotides read TGCGCCAGCTCCGAAGGGAGGGGGGAGCAGCCCCAGCATTTT. It codes for CASSEGRGEQPQHF.

This clone was counted once. The J gene is TRBJ1-2, the V gene TRBV10-3; D remains unclear. The CDR3 covers 12 residues. Germline V gene lookup returns CDR1 ENHRY and CDR2 SYGVKD. Deletions cut 0 bases from V and 7 bases from J, with 6 bases between. Here the CDR3 DNA reads TGTGCCATCAGTGAGTCTGAGGTTGGCTACACCTTC. This encodes CAISESEVGYTF.

The genes are TRBV11-1 and TRBJ1-1; 9 nucleotides align to TRBD1. The CDR3 runs 15 residues. Germline CDR1 SGHAT, CDR2 FQDESV (reference sequence). J gave up 5 bases and V 5 bases, and 9 bases lay outside the gene matches. For the CDR3, the DNA is TGTGCCAGCAGCCCGAGTGGGACAGGGAGGACTGAAGCTTTCTTT. It encodes CASSPSGTGRTEAFF.

The chain uses TRBV5-6 and TRBJ1-1; D is perhaps TRBD1 (6 bases). This CDR3 has 13 amino acids. V was cut by 6 bases and J by 2 bases, with 11 bases left in between. In germline, CDR1 is SGHDT, CDR2 YYEEEE. The CDR3 nucleotides read TGTGCCAGCAACCTACAGGGAAACACTGAAGCTTTCTTT. Its translation: CASNLQGNTEAFF.

V gene TRBV2 combines with J gene TRBJ2-5; D is uncertain. Germline V CDR1 and CDR2: SNHLY, FYNNEI. Trimming stripped 5 bases from V and 0 bases from J, with 16 bases between. The CDR3 runs to 16 residues. This CDR3 is CASSLQQPLYQETQYF. CDR3 DNA sequence: TGTGCCAGCAGTTTGCAACAGCCCTTGTACCAAGAGACCCAGTACTTC.